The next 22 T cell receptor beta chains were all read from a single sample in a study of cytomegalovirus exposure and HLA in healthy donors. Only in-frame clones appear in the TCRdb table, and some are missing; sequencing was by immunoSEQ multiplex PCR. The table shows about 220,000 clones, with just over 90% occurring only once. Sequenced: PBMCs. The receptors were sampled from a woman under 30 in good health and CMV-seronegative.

The DNA for the CDR3 is TGCGCCAGTGAGATTAGACTAGCGGGGGACAATGAGCAGTTCTTC. Its protein is CASEIRLAGDNEQFF. This chain links TRBV4-1 with TRBJ2-1, with 12 bases fitting TRBD2. CDR1 and CDR2 (germline): MGHRA, YSYEKL. This CDR3 contains 15 residues. Trimming took 9 bases from V and 5 from J; bases not matched to a gene: 8.

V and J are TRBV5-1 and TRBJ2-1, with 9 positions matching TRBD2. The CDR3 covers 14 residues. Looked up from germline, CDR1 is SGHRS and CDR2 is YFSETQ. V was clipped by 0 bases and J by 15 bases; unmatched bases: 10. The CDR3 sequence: CASSLGQLAGALFF. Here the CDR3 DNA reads TGCGCCAGCAGCTTGGGCCAACTAGCGGGCGCCCTGTTCTTC.

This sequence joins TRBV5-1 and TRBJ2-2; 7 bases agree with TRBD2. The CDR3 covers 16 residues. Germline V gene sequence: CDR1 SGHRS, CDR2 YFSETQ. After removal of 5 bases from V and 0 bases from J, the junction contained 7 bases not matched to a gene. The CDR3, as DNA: TGCGCCAGCAGGGGTATAGCGGGCACGAACACCGGGGAGCTGTTTTTT. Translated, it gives CASRGIAGTNTGELFF.

The CDR3 reads CASNLQGGNEKLFF. In nucleotides, the CDR3 is TGTGCCAGCAACCTACAGGGGGGGAATGAAAAACTGTTTTTT. This chain joins TRBV6-1 and TRBJ1-4, with TRBD1 identical over 8 bases. Trimming cost V 7 bases and J 5 bases; bases outside gene matches: 6. Germline V gene sequence: CDR1 MNHNS, CDR2 SASEGT. This CDR3 has 14 amino acids.

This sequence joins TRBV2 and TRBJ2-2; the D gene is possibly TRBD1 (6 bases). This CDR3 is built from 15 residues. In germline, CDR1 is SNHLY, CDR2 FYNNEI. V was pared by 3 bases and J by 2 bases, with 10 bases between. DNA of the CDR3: TGTGCCAGCAGTGAGGTGGGGGCTAACACCGGGGAGCTGTTTTTT. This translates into CASSEVGANTGELFF. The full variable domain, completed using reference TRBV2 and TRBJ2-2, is EPEVTQTPSHQVTQMGQEVILRCVPISNHLYFYWYRQILGQKVEFLVSFYNNEISEKSEIFDDQFSVERPDGSNFTLKIRSTKLEDSAMYFCASSEVGANTGELFFGEGSRLTVL.

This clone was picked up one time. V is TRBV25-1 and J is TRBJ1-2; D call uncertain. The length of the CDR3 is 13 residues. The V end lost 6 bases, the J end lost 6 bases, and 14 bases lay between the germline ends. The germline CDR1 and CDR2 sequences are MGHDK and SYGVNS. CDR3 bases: TGTGCCAGCAGGCCCAAGGGAGCCCATGGCTACACCTTC. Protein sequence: CASRPKGAHGYTF.

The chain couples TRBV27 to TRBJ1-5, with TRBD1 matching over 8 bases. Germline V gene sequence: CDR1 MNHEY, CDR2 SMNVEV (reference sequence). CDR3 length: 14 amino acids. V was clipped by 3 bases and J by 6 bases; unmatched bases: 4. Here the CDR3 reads CASSFSTGAQPQHF. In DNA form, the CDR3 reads TGTGCCAGCAGTTTTTCGACAGGGGCTCAGCCCCAGCATTTT.

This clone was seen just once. The CDR3 bases are TGTGCCAGCAGTTCCACAGGGGGCCTGGGGTACACTGAAGCTTTCTTT. Its translation is CASSSTGGLGYTEAFF. The J gene is TRBJ1-1, the V gene TRBV28; 9 nucleotides agree with TRBD1. Germline-derived CDR1 and CDR2 are MDHEN and SYDVKM. This CDR3 has 16 residues. With V trimmed by 4 bases and J by 3 bases, 9 bases remained unmatched.

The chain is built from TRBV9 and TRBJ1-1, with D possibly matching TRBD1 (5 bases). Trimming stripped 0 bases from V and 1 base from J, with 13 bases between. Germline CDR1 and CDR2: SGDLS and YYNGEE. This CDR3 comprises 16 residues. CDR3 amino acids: CASSVVQGKENTEAFF. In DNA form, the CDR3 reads TGTGCCAGCAGCGTAGTTCAGGGAAAGGAGAACACTGAAGCTTTCTTT.

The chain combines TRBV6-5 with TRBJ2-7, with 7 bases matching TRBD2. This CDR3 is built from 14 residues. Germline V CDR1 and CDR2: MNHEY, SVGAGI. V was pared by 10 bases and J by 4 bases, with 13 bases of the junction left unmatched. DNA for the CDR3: TGTGCCACAACGTTGGCGGGAGTGTTGTACGAGCAGTACTTC. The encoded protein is CATTLAGVLYEQYF.

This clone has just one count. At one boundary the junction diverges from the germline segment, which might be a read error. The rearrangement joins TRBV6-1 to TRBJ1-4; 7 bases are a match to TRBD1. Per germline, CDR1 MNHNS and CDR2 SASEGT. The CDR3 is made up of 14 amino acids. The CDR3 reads CASNEQGYNEKLFF. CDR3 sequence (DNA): TGTGCCAGCAATGAACAGGGGTATAATGAAAAACTGTTTTTT.

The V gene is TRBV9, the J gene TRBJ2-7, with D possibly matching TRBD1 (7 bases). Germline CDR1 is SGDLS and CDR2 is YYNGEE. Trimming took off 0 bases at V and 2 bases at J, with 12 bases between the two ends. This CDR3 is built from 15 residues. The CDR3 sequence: CASSVGRGQTYEQYF. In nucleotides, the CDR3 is TGTGCCAGCAGCGTAGGGAGGGGGCAAACCTACGAGCAGTACTTC. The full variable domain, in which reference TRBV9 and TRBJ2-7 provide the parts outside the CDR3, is DSGVTQTPKHLITATGQRVTLRCSPRSGDLSVYWYQQSLDQGLQFLIQYYNGEERAKGNILERFSAQQFPDLHSELNLSSLELGDSALYFCASSVGRGQTYEQYFGPGTRLTVT.

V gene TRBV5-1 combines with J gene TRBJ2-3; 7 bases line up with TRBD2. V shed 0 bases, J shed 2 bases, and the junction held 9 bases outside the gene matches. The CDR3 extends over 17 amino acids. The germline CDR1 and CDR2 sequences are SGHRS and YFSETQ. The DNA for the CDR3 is TGCGCCAGCAGCTTGGCGGCGGCGGGAGTTGACACAGATACGCAGTATTTT. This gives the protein CASSLAAAGVDTDTQYF.

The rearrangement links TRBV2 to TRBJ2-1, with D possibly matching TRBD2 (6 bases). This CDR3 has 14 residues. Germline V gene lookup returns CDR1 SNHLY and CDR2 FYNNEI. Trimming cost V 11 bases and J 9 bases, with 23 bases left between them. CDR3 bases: TGTGCCGGAACCTCACATCCTAGCGACTTTGAGCAGTTCTTC. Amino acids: CAGTSHPSDFEQFF.

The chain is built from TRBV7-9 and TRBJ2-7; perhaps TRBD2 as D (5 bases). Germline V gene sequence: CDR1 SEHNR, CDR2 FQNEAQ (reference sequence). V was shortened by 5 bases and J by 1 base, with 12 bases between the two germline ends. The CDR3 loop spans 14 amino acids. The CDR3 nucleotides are TGTGCCAGCAGCCGCGGACTTCTTTCCTACGAGCAGTACTTC. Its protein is CASSRGLLSYEQYF.

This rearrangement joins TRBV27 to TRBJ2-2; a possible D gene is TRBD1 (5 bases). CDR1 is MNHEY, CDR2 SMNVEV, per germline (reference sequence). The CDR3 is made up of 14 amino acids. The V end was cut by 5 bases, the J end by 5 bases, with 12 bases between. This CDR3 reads CASSAARQTGELFF. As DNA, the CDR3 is TGTGCCAGCAGTGCGGCTCGACAGACCGGGGAGCTGTTTTTT.

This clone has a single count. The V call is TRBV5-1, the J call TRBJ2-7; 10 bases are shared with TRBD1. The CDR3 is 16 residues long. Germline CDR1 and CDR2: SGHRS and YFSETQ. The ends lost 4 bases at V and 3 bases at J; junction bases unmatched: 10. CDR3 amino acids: CASSPFSGTGDYEQYF. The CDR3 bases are TGCGCCAGCAGCCCCTTCTCCGGGACAGGGGACTACGAGCAGTACTTC.

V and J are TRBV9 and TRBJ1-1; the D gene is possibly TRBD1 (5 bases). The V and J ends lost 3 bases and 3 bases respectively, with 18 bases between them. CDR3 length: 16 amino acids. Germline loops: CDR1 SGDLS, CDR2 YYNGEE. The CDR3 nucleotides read TGTGCCAGCAGCGCCGCGGGGGGATTCGGGGACACTGAAGCTTTCTTT. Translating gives CASSAAGGFGDTEAFF.

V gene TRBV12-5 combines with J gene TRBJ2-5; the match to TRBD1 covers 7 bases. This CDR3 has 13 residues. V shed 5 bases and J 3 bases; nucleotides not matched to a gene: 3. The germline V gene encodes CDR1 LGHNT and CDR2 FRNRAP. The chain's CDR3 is CASGPGTEETQYF. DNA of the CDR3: TGTGCTAGTGGTCCGGGGACAGAAGAGACCCAGTACTTC.

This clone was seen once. CDR3 amino acids: CASSQRDRGWGYTF. The CDR3 DNA sequence: TGCGCCAGCAGCCAAAGGGACAGAGGCTGGGGCTACACCTTC. This chain links TRBV4-1 with TRBJ1-2, with 7 bases lining up with TRBD1. The germline CDR1 and CDR2 sequences are MGHRA and YSYEKL. The CDR3 is 14 amino acids. Trimming cost V 2 bases and J 8 bases; bases outside gene matches: 8.

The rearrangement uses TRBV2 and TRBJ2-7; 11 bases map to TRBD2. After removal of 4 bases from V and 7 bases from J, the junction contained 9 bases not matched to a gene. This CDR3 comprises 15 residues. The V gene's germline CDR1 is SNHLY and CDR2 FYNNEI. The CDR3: CASSGLTSGSREQYF. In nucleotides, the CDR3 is TGTGCCAGCAGTGGCCTAACTAGCGGGAGTAGGGAGCAGTACTTC.

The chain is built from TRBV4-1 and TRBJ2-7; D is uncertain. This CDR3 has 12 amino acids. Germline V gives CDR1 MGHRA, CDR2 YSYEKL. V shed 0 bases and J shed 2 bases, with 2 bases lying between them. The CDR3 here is CASSQDTYEQYF. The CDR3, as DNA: TGCGCCAGCAGCCAAGATACCTACGAGCAGTACTTC.